This T cell receptor (beta chain) was sequenced for a study of shared clonotypes between healthy human individuals. The assay was immunoSEQ multiplex PCR, and TCRdb's table has in-frame clones only and misses some. Among hundreds of thousands of clones listed, about 74% were seen once. Sequencing was done on a sample of memory CD4+ T cells sorted from blood. Indicated subset: CD45RA-negative fraction. This sequence was found in a woman younger than 45 in good health.

CDR3 region: CATSPRNQGPQPQHF. The CDR3 DNA reads TGTGCCACCAGCCCCCGAAACCAGGGCCCTCAGCCCCAGCATTTT. This chain links TRBV15 with TRBJ1-5; D may be TRBD1 (5 bases). Germline CDR1 reads LNHNV; CDR2 reads YYDKDF (reference sequence). V was shortened by 5 bases and J by 6 bases, with 17 bases between the two germline ends. This CDR3 has 15 residues. Full variable domain (missing parts from reference TRBV15 and TRBJ1-5): DAMVIQNPRYQVTQFGKPVTLSCSQTLNHNVMYWYQQKSSQAPKLLFHYYDKDFNNEADTPDNFQSRRPNTSFCFLDIRSPGLGDTAMYLCATSPRNQGPQPQHFGDGTRLSIL.